The 11 T cell receptor beta chains presented below share a single source sample, sequenced in a study of cytomegalovirus exposure and HLA in healthy donors. The PCR ran on 60 Vbeta and 13 Jbeta primers. The data were produced by immunoSEQ multiplex PCR, yet TCRdb's version contains in-frame clones alone and is incomplete. Of roughly 150,000 clones listed, about 75% are singletons. Material: PBMCs. The receptor source for this set is a man aged 18 to 29 in good health and CMV-seronegative.

This sequence joins TRBV19 and TRBJ2-2; TRBD2 matches 10 bases. CDR1 and CDR2 from the germline V gene are LNHDA and SQIVND (reference sequence). The J segment lost 7 bases and the V segment lost 4 bases, leaving 15 bases of the junction unmatched. The CDR3 spans 18 residues. CDR3 bases: TGTGCCAGTAGTAAGGGGAGGACTAGCGGCCTCAGGGGCGGGGAGCTGTTTTTT. Protein product: CASSKGRTSGLRGGELFF.

V is TRBV5-1 and J is TRBJ1-6; no clear D. CDR1 is SGHRS and CDR2 is YFSETQ in the germline V gene. V lost 7 bases and J 7 bases, leaving 12 bases between the germline ends. The CDR3 covers 13 residues. CDR3 residues: CASCDLRNSPLHF. The CDR3 DNA is TGCGCCAGCTGTGACTTAAGGAATTCACCCCTCCACTTT.

The chain employs TRBV25-1 and TRBJ2-3; D might be TRBD2 (6 bases). The CDR3 is 16 residues long. V was shortened by 8 bases and J by 1 base, with 19 bases between the two germline ends. Germline V lookup: CDR1 MGHDK, CDR2 SYGVNS. CDR3 amino acids: CASGPASASGTDTQYF. The CDR3 DNA reads as TGTGCCAGCGGTCCAGCCTCGGCTAGCGGCACAGATACGCAGTATTTT. The full variable domain, with the rest looked up from reference TRBV25-1 and TRBJ2-3, is EADIYQTPRYLVIGTGKKITLECSQTMGHDKMYWYQQDPGMELHLIHYSYGVNSTEKGDLSSESTVSRIRTEHFPLTLESARPSHTSQYLCASGPASASGTDTQYFGPGTRLTVL.

The chain employs TRBV6-5 and TRBJ2-5; a possible D gene is TRBD2 (5 bases). The germline CDR1 and CDR2 sequences are MNHEY and SVGAGI. This CDR3 has 13 amino acids. The germline V and J ends were trimmed by 2 bases and 7 bases, with 11 bases remaining between them. The CDR3 sequence is CASSYKVRGTQYF. The CDR3 region has the DNA TGTGCCAGCAGTTACAAGGTCCGGGGGACCCAGTACTTC.

This chain joins TRBV19 and TRBJ1-5; possibly TRBD1 for D (5 bases). CDR1 and CDR2 from the germline V gene are LNHDA and SQIVND (reference sequence). This CDR3 region has 13 residues. V shed 3 bases and J shed 8 bases, with 11 bases lying between them. CDR3 DNA: TGTGCCAGTAGTATTCAGGGTGGGGAGCCCCAGCATTTT. Translation: CASSIQGGEPQHF.

V and J are TRBV28 and TRBJ2-7, with a possible D match to TRBD2 (7 bases). The CDR3 consists of 12 residues. Trimming pared 11 bases from V and 2 bases from J, leaving 13 bases between. Per the germline V gene, CDR1 is MDHEN and CDR2 is SYDVKM. The CDR3: CAGGDTAYEQYF. CDR3 sequence (DNA): TGTGCCGGGGGGGACACCGCCTACGAGCAGTACTTC.

There are a few counts of this clone. V gene TRBV28 combines with J gene TRBJ2-2; 10 bases agree with TRBD2. CDR3 length: 16 amino acids. Trimming at V came to 4 bases and at J to 4 bases, leaving 6 bases not matched to a gene. Germline CDR1 and CDR2: MDHEN and SYDVKM. CDR3 DNA: TGTGCCAGCAGTTCCGAGCGGGAGGGGTTCACCGGGGAGCTGTTTTTT. Translated, it gives CASSSEREGFTGELFF.

The chain links TRBV4-2 to TRBJ2-1, with TRBD2 matching 13 bases. The CDR3 contains 14 residues. From germline, CDR1 is LGHNA and CDR2 YNFKEQ. V was pared by 6 bases and J by 10 bases, with 6 bases of the junction left unmatched. CDR3 region: CASSWGTSGTEQFF. The CDR3 bases are TGTGCCAGCAGTTGGGGGACTAGCGGGACAGAGCAGTTCTTC.

V gene TRBV18 combines with J gene TRBJ2-5; 12 nucleotides agree with TRBD2. The CDR3 covers 16 residues. Trimming cost V 6 bases and J 5 bases; bases outside gene matches: 10. Per germline, CDR1 KGHSH and CDR2 LQKENI. The CDR3 loop reads CASSPTSGRTGETQYF. The DNA of the CDR3 is TGTGCCAGCTCCCCCACTAGCGGGAGGACTGGGGAGACCCAGTACTTC.

The chain carries TRBV7-2 and TRBJ1-2; 9 bases are shared with TRBD1. The length of the CDR3 is 13 residues. Germline V CDR1 and CDR2: SGHTA, FQGNSA. V lost 6 bases to trimming and J lost 3 bases; unmatched junction nucleotides: 2. The CDR3 spells CASSRTGDYGYTF. The CDR3 region has the DNA TGTGCCAGCAGTAGGACAGGGGACTATGGCTACACCTTC. The full variable domain, in which reference TRBV7-2 and TRBJ1-2 provide the parts outside the CDR3, is GAGVSQSPSNKVTEKGKDVELRCDPISGHTALYWYRQSLGQGLEFLIYFQGNSAPDKSGLPSDRFSAERTGGSVSTLTIQRTQQEDSAVYLCASSRTGDYGYTFGSGTRLTVV.

The V and J genes are TRBV4-3 and TRBJ2-1; D might be TRBD2 (5 bases). The CDR3 is 15 residues long. CDR1 is LGHNA, CDR2 YSLEER, per germline. Trimming removed 1 base from V and 5 bases from J, with 12 bases in between. CDR3 protein: CASSQAGSGHNEQFF. The CDR3 nucleotides read TGCGCCAGCAGCCAAGCGGGGAGCGGCCACAATGAGCAGTTCTTC.